Listed here is a single TCR beta chain. Data came from immunoSEQ multiplex PCR; TCRdb stores just in-frame clones and leaves some out. This table has some 640,000 clones, around 87% appearing once. The sample comes from a study of shared T cell receptors in the human thymus. This CDR3 region has 13 residues. The V and J ends lost 1 base and 4 bases respectively, with 8 bases between them. The germline gives CDR1 LGHNT, CDR2 FRNRAP. This sample was also put to use in a study of human thymus T cells. From that second work: Resections from corrective heart surgery supplied the thymus tissue.

The chain has TRBV12-5 and TRBJ2-7; perhaps TRBD2 as D (6 bases). The sequence was obtained from a boy under three years old with a congenital heart defect. The sequencing input was thymocytes. The CDR3 DNA follows: TGTGCTAGTGGTTTGGACGGGAGTTACGAGCAGTACTTC. It encodes CASGLDGSYEQYF. Using reference TRBV12-5 and TRBJ2-7 for the parts outside the CDR3, the full variable domain is DARVTQTPRHKVTEMGQEVTMRCQPILGHNTVFWYRQTMMQGLELLAYFRNRAPLDDSGMPKDRFSAEMPDATLATLKIQPSEPRDSAVYFCASGLDGSYEQYFGPGTRLTVT.